Following are 16 T cell receptor beta chains from one sample sequenced in a study of post-analysis software for immune sequencing data. Unique molecular identifiers had been added to the TCR beta cDNA libraries. TCRdb itself ran the PCR reads through MiXCR, one entry per CDR3 protein. The repertoire consists of 400,000 to 500,000 distinct CDR3 sequences, with over 30% occurring once and the leading ten covering approximately 7.6%. These receptors have no identified antigens. Findings of the study overall: In patients, TRBV5-6, TRBV5-1 and TRBV20-1 belonged to five TRBV segments found more frequently than in controls.

The sequencing sample was made of blood. These receptors were obtained from a girl aged 2-10 years with multiple sclerosis.

The V and J genes are TRBV7-9 and TRBJ1-2, with unresolved D. Per the germline V gene, CDR1 is SEHNR and CDR2 is FQNEAQ (reference sequence). The CDR3 spans 15 residues. Between the trimmed V and J ends, which lost 1 base and 6 bases, there was a span of 15 bases. The CDR3 protein is CASSLGASPPDGYTF. As DNA, the CDR3 is TGTGCCAGCAGCTTAGGGGCATCCCCACCCGATGGCTACACCTTC.

This clonotype occurred a few times. The J gene is TRBJ2-5, the V gene TRBV7-9; D is uncertain. V lost 3 bases, J lost 3 bases, and 8 bases lay in between. CDR3 size: 13 residues. The germline V gene encodes CDR1 SEHNR and CDR2 FQNEAQ (reference sequence). The CDR3 loop reads CASSLIAEETQYF. The CDR3 DNA follows: TGTGCCAGCAGCTTGATAGCAGAAGAGACCCAGTACTTC.

CDR3 sequence: CSGREETQYF. Here the CDR3 DNA reads TGCAGCGGCAGAGAAGAGACCCAGTACTTC. The J gene is TRBJ2-5, the V gene TRBV29-1; D remains ambiguous. The germline CDR1 and CDR2 sequences are SQVTM and ANQGSEA. V lost 7 bases and J 3 bases, leaving 6 bases between the germline ends. CDR3 size: 10 residues.

The chain joins TRBV20-1 to TRBJ2-5; D is unresolved. The CDR3 is made up of 15 amino acids. CDR1 and CDR2 (germline): DFQATT, SNEGSKA (reference sequence). Trimming shortened V by 0 bases and J by 1 base, and 12 bases separated the two germline ends. This CDR3 is CSARDWAVPQETQYF. The CDR3, as DNA: TGCAGTGCTAGAGATTGGGCGGTCCCCCAAGAGACCCAGTACTTC.

This sequence joins TRBV20-1 and TRBJ1-1, with D tentatively TRBD1 (6 bases). Germline V gene sequence: CDR1 DFQATT, CDR2 SNEGSKA (reference sequence). There are 11 residues in the CDR3. The germline V and J ends were trimmed by 6 bases and 5 bases, with 10 bases remaining between them. For the CDR3, the DNA is TGCAGTGCCCTTGGACAGACTGAAGCTTTCTTT. It encodes CSALGQTEAFF.

This chain uses TRBV5-1 with TRBJ1-1, with 7 nucleotides matching TRBD1. The J segment lost 0 bases and the V segment lost 4 bases, leaving 9 bases of the junction unmatched. The germline gives CDR1 SGHRS, CDR2 YFSETQ. CDR3 length: 16 amino acids. The CDR3 loop is CASSPTGAGMNTEAFF. CDR3 DNA sequence: TGCGCCAGCAGCCCCACAGGGGCTGGCATGAACACTGAAGCTTTCTTT.

This clonotype has more than one count but fewer than ten. This chain connects TRBV11-2 to TRBJ2-7, with unresolved D. The ends were cut back, 0 bases at V and 2 bases at J, with 5 bases in the middle. In germline, CDR1 is SGHAT, CDR2 FQNNGV. The CDR3 is made up of 13 amino acids. The CDR3, as DNA: TGTGCCAGCAGCTTAGAGGTTCCCTACGAGCAGTACTTC. It translates to CASSLEVPYEQYF. The full variable domain, rest sourced from reference TRBV11-2 and TRBJ2-7, is EAGVAQSPRYKIIEKRQSVAFWCNPISGHATLYWYQQILGQGPKLLIQFQNNGVVDDSQLPKDRFSAERLKGVDSTLKIQPAKLEDSAVYLCASSLEVPYEQYFGPGTRLTVT.

The chain combines TRBV14 with TRBJ1-1, with D unresolved. Per germline, CDR1 SGHDN and CDR2 FVKESK. The CDR3 extends over 15 amino acids. The ends were cut back, 2 bases at V and 3 bases at J, with 13 bases in the middle. The CDR3 spells CASSQYKAVHTEAFF. The CDR3 bases are TGTGCCAGCAGCCAATACAAGGCGGTACACACTGAAGCTTTCTTT.

This chain connects TRBV7-2 to TRBJ1-2; TRBD1 might be the D (5 bases). Trimming stripped 5 bases from V and 4 bases from J, with 11 bases between. CDR3 length: 13 residues. In germline, CDR1 is SGHTA, CDR2 FQGNSA. The CDR3 region is CASSARGLYGYTF. DNA for the CDR3: TGTGCCAGCAGCGCGCGGGGCCTCTATGGCTACACCTTC.

The rearrangement uses TRBV12-3 or TRBV12-4 and TRBJ2-1, with a weak D call TRBD2 (6 bases). CDR3 length equals 14 residues. Trimming left V 8 bases short and J 0 bases short, with 11 bases between. The CDR3 coding sequence is TGTGCCAGCTGGCGGGACCGCTCCTACAATGAGCAGTTCTTC. Translation: CASWRDRSYNEQFF.

The chain uses TRBV7-2 and TRBJ2-5, with TRBD1 as a possible D gene (6 bases). The CDR3 is made up of 14 amino acids. Germline assignment: CDR1 SGHTA and CDR2 FQGNSA. Trimming shortened V by 2 bases and J by 5 bases, and 12 bases separated the two germline ends. This chain's CDR3 is CASSLSAGVETQYF. The DNA of the CDR3 is TGTGCCAGCAGCTTATCTGCAGGGGTCGAGACCCAGTACTTC.

About this clonotype: Relative to the germline gene, one junction end is altered; a read error may explain this. This chain connects TRBV5-1 to TRBJ2-2, with D perhaps matching TRBD2 (5 bases). The CDR3 loop spans 12 amino acids. CDR1 and CDR2 from the germline V gene are SGHRS and YFSETQ. CDR3 sequence reads: CASSLVPGERFF. The DNA of the CDR3 is TGCGCCAGCAGCTTAGTCCCCGGGGAGCGGTTTTTT.

The V and J genes are TRBV29-1 and TRBJ1-4, with 7 bases lining up with TRBD1. CDR3 size: 11 residues. Germline V lookup: CDR1 SQVTM, CDR2 ANQGSEA. V shed 3 bases and J 10 bases; nucleotides not matched to a gene: 2. The CDR3 region has the DNA TGCAGCGTTGACGAGGGGGCAAAACTGTTTTTT. Translating it yields CSVDEGAKLFF. Drawing the rest from reference TRBV29-1 and TRBJ1-4, the complete variable domain is SAVISQKPSRDICQRGTSLTIQCQVDSQVTMMFWYRQQPGQSLTLIATANQGSEATYESGFVIDKFPISRPNLTFSTLTVSNMSPEDSSIYLCSVDEGAKLFFGSGTQLSVL.

In its sample, this clonotype was seen a few times. The gene calls are TRBV6-1 and TRBJ1-2; TRBD1 matches 7 bases. This CDR3 is built from 20 residues. The J segment lost 0 bases and the V segment lost 5 bases, leaving 21 bases of the junction unmatched. The germline gives CDR1 MNHNS, CDR2 SASEGT. CDR3 amino acids: CASSPLIPRGTAGPNYGYTF. The CDR3 region has the DNA TGTGCCAGCAGTCCCCTAATTCCCCGCGGGACAGCGGGTCCTAACTATGGCTACACCTTC.

This clonotype has more than one count but fewer than ten. The chain uses TRBV2 and TRBJ2-1; perhaps D is TRBD1 or TRBD2 (5 bases each). The V end was cut by 8 bases, the J end by 9 bases, with 14 bases between. From germline, CDR1 is SNHLY and CDR2 FYNNEI. CDR3 length equals 12 residues. The CDR3 spells CASRGMGSEQFF. The CDR3 coding sequence is TGTGCCAGCCGGGGCATGGGCTCTGAGCAGTTCTTC.

This clonotype was observed a handful of times. The chain carries TRBV14 and TRBJ2-7; 7 bases are a match to TRBD1. With V trimmed by 4 bases and J by 0 bases, 6 bases remained unmatched. The CDR3 has 15 residues. Germline V gene lookup returns CDR1 SGHDN and CDR2 FVKESK. The CDR3 sequence is CASSPRTGRSYEQYF. CDR3 DNA: TGTGCCAGCAGCCCGCGGACAGGCCGCTCCTACGAGCAGTACTTC.